A single TCR beta chain is shown here with its context. This entry comes from a study of blood T cell repertoires in COVID-19. For the study at large: From the United States, Italy and Spain came samples of acute and convalescent COVID-19. Sources were T cells, B-cell-depleted T cells, or PBMCs; the material itself was cDNA or gDNA.

The V gene's germline CDR1 is KGHSH and CDR2 LQKENI. The V gene end was trimmed by 0 bases and the J gene end by 5 bases; junction bases not matched to a gene: 6. This CDR3 region has 15 residues. Authors' processing steps: Amplification with reference gene primers provided the estimates of nucleated cell counts. The repertoire was sequenced with immunoSEQ multiplex PCR; TCRdb's copy has only in-frame clones and lacks some. V, J and clone size are taken as reported in that table, and D and trimming were inferred from the DNA itself. This sample has over 120,000 clones, with roughly 84% found just once.

Sequencing was performed on peripheral blood. V gene TRBV18 combines with J gene TRBJ2-5; 7 nucleotides align to TRBD1. The source of this sequence is a human donor in a cohort sampled during active COVID-19. The CDR3 DNA sequence: TGTGCCAGCTCACCACCCCGAGGGGGCGATGAGACCCAGTACTTC. Residues: CASSPPRGGDETQYF. Combining the CDR3 with reference TRBV18 and TRBJ2-5 gives the whole variable domain NAGVMQNPRHLVRRRGQEARLRCSPMKGHSHVYWYRQLPEEGLKFMVYLQKENIIDESGMPKERFSAEFPKEGPSILRIQQVVRGDSAAYFCASSPPRGGDETQYFGPGTRLLVL.